The rows below give T cell receptor beta chains drawn from one sample of a study of T cell responses to AZD1222 COVID-19 vaccine. Profiled with immunoSEQ multiplex PCR; TCRdb holds only in-frame clones, not every one. Found here are roughly 120,000 clones, roughly nine tenths of them singletons; the top ten hold approximately 4%. The sequenced sample was peripheral blood, obtained on day 0 of AZD1222 vaccination. These TCRs come from an adult in good health. Each CDR3 is given without its conserved first and last residue. The D gene is left open where the match is weak.

>TRBV6-6|TRBD1
ASSKGQGNQPQH
>TRBV11-3|NA
ASSLDSLPGGKLF
>TRBV5-1|NA
ASSLGGEETQY
>TRBV2|NA
ASSNRVGGNQPQH
>TRBV5-1|NA
ASSLWSGGINEQY
>TRBV29-1|NA
SVEVGPRIYGYT
>TRBV28|NA
ASSFARGLSYEQY
>TRBV12-3/TRBV12-4|NA
ASSFVSYEQY
>TRBV19|NA
ASTWDGATGELF
>TRBV5-1|NA
ASSSSRGGEQY
>TRBV7-2|TRBD1
ASSLASQGVLNTIY
>TRBV10-3|NA
AMGRAAQT
>TRBV9|NA
ASSIQGGADTQY
>TRBV14|NA
ASSQILAVANTGELF
>TRBV7-8|NA
ASSPAGQSSYEQY
>TRBV19|NA
ASSPSGPFNYGYT
>TRBV11-2|TRBD1
ASSLGSGQRNIQY
>TRBV25-1|TRBD2
ASSWTSGGKELF
>TRBV5-1|TRBD2
ASSPGGGRYEQY
>TRBV7-2|NA
ASSPPWGVTGNTIY
>TRBV6-5|NA
ASSRDTYEQY
>TRBV3-1/TRBV3-2|TRBD1
ASSQDGGQGRIGYT
>TRBV5-1|NA
ASSLLREYEQF
>TRBV29-1|NA
SVDFDGEQF
>TRBV12-3/TRBV12-4|NA
ASSSDRVVGYT
>TRBV4-1|NA
ASSQGRSFTGELF
>TRBV3-1/TRBV3-2|TRBD1
ASSLGQVGLNTEAF
>TRBV4-3|NA
ASSQEGGVGATNEKLF
>TRBV5-1|NA
ASSSSAVGNTIY
>TRBV7-2|TRBD1
ASSSDEDRGF
>TRBV12-5|NA
ASAGFTDTQY
>TRBV11-2|NA
ASSLDPANTEAF
>TRBV6-5|TRBD2
ASRGGLAGGYEQY
>TRBV7-2|NA
ASRAVDQETQY
>TRBV19|NA
ASNPSVGYTEAF
>TRBV7-2|TRBD1
ASSPDRGGFYGYT
>TRBV24-1|TRBD2
ATSERGAQETQY
>TRBV5-1|TRBD1
ASSLADREEKLF
>TRBV7-2|TRBD2
ASSLWAGERTGELF
>TRBV18|NA
ASSPLRQGAGYEQY
>TRBV29-1|TRBD1
CSGGHYGYT
>TRBV28|NA
ASRPPLVAEKLF
>TRBV24-1|NA
ATSDAGTSSTDTQY
>TRBV28|TRBD2
ASIQSLAGGPYEQY
>TRBV5-1|TRBD1
ASSLAGSLDRGQEKLF
>TRBV7-2|NA
ASSWGVAPGLY
>TRBV4-1|TRBD2
ASSQPTSGGNYEQY
>TRBV18|TRBD1
ASSQPSKQGADGYT
>TRBV7-9|NA
ASSPQEDQPQH